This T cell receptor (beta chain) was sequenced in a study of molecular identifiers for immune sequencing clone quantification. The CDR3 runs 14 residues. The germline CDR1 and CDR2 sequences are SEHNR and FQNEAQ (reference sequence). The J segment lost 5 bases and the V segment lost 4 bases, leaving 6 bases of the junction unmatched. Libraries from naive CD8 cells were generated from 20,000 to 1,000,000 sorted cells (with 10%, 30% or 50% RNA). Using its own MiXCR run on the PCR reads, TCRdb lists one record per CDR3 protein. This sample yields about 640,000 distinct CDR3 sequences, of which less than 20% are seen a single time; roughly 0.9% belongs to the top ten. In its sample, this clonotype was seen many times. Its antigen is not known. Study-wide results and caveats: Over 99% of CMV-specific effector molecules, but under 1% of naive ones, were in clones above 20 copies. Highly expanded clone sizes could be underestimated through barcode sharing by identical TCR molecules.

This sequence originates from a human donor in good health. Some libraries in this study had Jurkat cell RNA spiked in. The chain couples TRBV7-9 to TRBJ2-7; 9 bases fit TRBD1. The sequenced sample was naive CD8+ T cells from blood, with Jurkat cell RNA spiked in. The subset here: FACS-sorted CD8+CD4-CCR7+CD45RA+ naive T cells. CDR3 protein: CASSSIQGANEQYF. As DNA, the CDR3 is TGTGCCAGCAGCTCAATACAGGGGGCTAACGAGCAGTACTTC.